A selection of T cell receptor beta chains follows, all from one sample in a study of blood T cells in healthy people across ages. TCRdb processed the 5' RACE reads anew with MiXCR; each CDR3 protein has one entry. The sample lists roughly 700,000 distinct CDR3 sequences; about 30% were seen once. Input material: blood. Receptors were obtained from a woman older than 75 in good health. Each CDR3 is given with its conserved first and last residue. The order of the fields is D gene, V gene, J gene, clone size, CDR3 protein, CDR3 DNA. A D gene is named only where the DNA matches it firmly. Clone size is stated in some rows and not others, as once, few, many or a class when expanded.

d_call: TRBD2
v_call: TRBV20-1
j_call: TRBJ2-1
clone_size: NA
cdr3_aa: CSARDSGRAYNEQFF
cdr3_nt: TGCAGTGCTAGGGATAGCGGGAGGGCCTACAATGAGCAGTTCTTC

d_call: NA
v_call: TRBV4-2
j_call: TRBJ2-3
clone_size: many
cdr3_aa: CASSANWGGHGTDTQYF
cdr3_nt: TGTGCCAGCAGCGCGAACTGGGGGGGGCACGGCACAGATACGCAGTATTTT

d_call: TRBD2
v_call: TRBV5-5
j_call: TRBJ2-7
clone_size: NA
cdr3_aa: CASSLGLAVYEQYF
cdr3_nt: TGTGCCAGCAGCTTGGGACTAGCGGTCTACGAGCAGTACTTC

d_call: TRBD2
v_call: TRBV28
j_call: TRBJ2-5
clone_size: few
cdr3_aa: CASSSGSGGSQETQYF
cdr3_nt: TGTGCCAGCAGCTCTGGCTCCGGGGGGAGCCAAGAGACCCAGTACTTC

d_call: TRBD2
v_call: TRBV20-1
j_call: TRBJ2-3
clone_size: NA
cdr3_aa: CSARTLRTSGADTQYF
cdr3_nt: TGCAGTGCTAGGACCCTAAGGACTAGCGGGGCAGATACGCAGTATTTT

d_call: NA
v_call: TRBV18
j_call: TRBJ1-1
clone_size: many
cdr3_aa: CASSPPVSGRTEAFF
cdr3_nt: TGTGCCAGCTCACCACCCGTGTCAGGGAGAACTGAAGCTTTCTTT

d_call: NA
v_call: TRBV24-1
j_call: TRBJ2-7
clone_size: many
cdr3_aa: CATSEPSHYGPYEQYF
cdr3_nt: TGTGCCACCAGTGAACCTTCCCACTATGGACCCTACGAGCAGTACTTC

d_call: TRBD1
v_call: TRBV28
j_call: TRBJ1-4
clone_size: NA
cdr3_aa: CASSFQGGEKLFF
cdr3_nt: TGTGCCAGCAGTTTTCAGGGGGGCGAAAAACTGTTTTTT

d_call: TRBD1
v_call: TRBV20-1
j_call: TRBJ2-1
clone_size: few
cdr3_aa: CSARPTGTGSYNEQFF
cdr3_nt: TGCAGTGCTAGACCTACCGGGACAGGGAGCTACAATGAGCAGTTCTTC

d_call: NA
v_call: TRBV7-8
j_call: TRBJ1-5
clone_size: few
cdr3_aa: CASRSVGSNQPQHF
cdr3_nt: TGTGCCAGCAGGTCCGTGGGGAGCAACCAGCCCCAGCATTTT

d_call: TRBD1
v_call: TRBV20-1
j_call: TRBJ1-1
clone_size: many
cdr3_aa: CSARATTGGLSRNTEAFF
cdr3_nt: TGCAGTGCTAGAGCAACAACAGGGGGGCTAAGTAGGAACACTGAAGCTTTCTTT

d_call: TRBD1
v_call: TRBV7-3
j_call: TRBJ2-1
clone_size: many
cdr3_aa: CASSHRQGHEQFF
cdr3_nt: TGTGCCAGCAGCCATCGACAGGGCCATGAGCAGTTCTTC

d_call: TRBD1
v_call: TRBV7-2
j_call: TRBJ1-5
clone_size: NA
cdr3_aa: CASSLWQGASNRPQHF
cdr3_nt: TGTGCCAGCAGCTTATGGCAGGGGGCGAGCAATCGGCCCCAGCATTTT

d_call: NA
v_call: TRBV19
j_call: TRBJ1-2
clone_size: few
cdr3_aa: CASSATGVASEGYTF
cdr3_nt: TGTGCCAGTAGTGCTACAGGAGTTGCCTCGGAGGGCTACACCTTC

d_call: TRBD2
v_call: TRBV7-2
j_call: TRBJ2-5
clone_size: many
cdr3_aa: CASSPVAGGPRETQYF
cdr3_nt: TGTGCCAGCAGCCCCGTAGCGGGGGGGCCGCGAGAGACCCAGTACTTC

d_call: TRBD1
v_call: TRBV7-3
j_call: TRBJ2-7
clone_size: once
cdr3_aa: CASSTITGAEQYF
cdr3_nt: TGTGCCAGCAGCACTATCACAGGGGCCGAGCAGTACTTC

d_call: TRBD1
v_call: TRBV19
j_call: TRBJ2-7
clone_size: NA
cdr3_aa: CASSSWDRVGEQYF
cdr3_nt: TGTGCCAGTAGTTCTTGGGACAGGGTCGGCGAGCAGTACTTC

d_call: NA
v_call: TRBV7-9
j_call: TRBJ1-5
clone_size: many
cdr3_aa: CASSLGQVNQPQHF
cdr3_nt: TGTGCCAGCAGCTTAGGCCAGGTCAATCAGCCCCAGCATTTT

d_call: TRBD1
v_call: TRBV19
j_call: TRBJ2-7
clone_size: NA
cdr3_aa: CASSIVGTAYNEQYF
cdr3_nt: TGTGCCAGTAGTATTGTAGGGACAGCCTACAATGAGCAGTACTTC

d_call: TRBD2
v_call: TRBV2
j_call: TRBJ2-2
clone_size: NA
cdr3_aa: CASSGGAGAYTGELFF
cdr3_nt: TGTGCCAGCAGTGGAGGAGCGGGGGCTTACACCGGGGAGCTGTTTTTT

d_call: NA
v_call: TRBV5-4
j_call: TRBJ1-2
clone_size: many
cdr3_aa: CASSFTGTLKLGYTF
cdr3_nt: TGTGCCAGCAGCTTCACCGGGACTCTTAAACTTGGCTACACCTTC

d_call: NA
v_call: TRBV2
j_call: TRBJ2-7
clone_size: many
cdr3_aa: CASRTILTYEQYF
cdr3_nt: TGTGCCAGCCGGACAATCCTAACCTACGAGCAGTACTTC